This entry lists 20 T cell receptor beta chains sequenced from one sample in a study of OX40 agonist ivuxolimab in advanced cancers. Sequenced by immunoSEQ multiplex PCR; TCRdb stores in-frame clones only, minus some. The profile shows approximately 65,000 clones, 80% to 90% of them singletons. This specimen consisted of CD4+ or CD8+ T cells sorted from blood, obtained in a trial of the OX40 agonist ivuxolimab. The receptor set was obtained from an adult with an advanced solid tumor such as melanoma, head and neck, liver or kidney cancer.

The rearrangement links TRBV18 to TRBJ1-1, with D perhaps matching TRBD1 (5 bases). Germline V CDR1 and CDR2: KGHSH, LQKENI. The CDR3 has 15 amino acids. Trimming left V 2 bases short and J 3 bases short, with 13 bases between. The CDR3 DNA reads as TGTGCCAGCTCACCAAGGGTGCAGGGCGACACTGAAGCTTTCTTT. This sequence encodes CASSPRVQGDTEAFF.

The sample holds one count of this clone. This chain links TRBV28 with TRBJ1-3; TRBD1 aligns across 7 bases. The CDR3 is 17 amino acids. The trim removed 3 bases at V and 2 bases at J, leaving 10 bases unmatched. CDR1 and CDR2 from the germline V gene are MDHEN and SYDVKM. The CDR3 loop reads CASSLHRGSSAGNTIYF. The CDR3 bases are TGTGCCAGCAGTTTGCACAGGGGAAGTAGCGCTGGAAACACCATATATTTT.

The chain uses TRBV19 and TRBJ1-4; D gene unclear. CDR3 size: 13 residues. CDR1 and CDR2 (germline): LNHDA, SQIVND (reference sequence). V was pared by 1 base and J by 7 bases, with 7 bases between. The CDR3 DNA follows: TGTGCCAGTAGTATAGGCTTTAGTGAAAAACTGTTTTTT. Translating it yields CASSIGFSEKLFF.

The rearrangement links TRBV2 to TRBJ2-6, with unresolved D. The germline V and J ends were trimmed by 3 bases and 0 bases, with 9 bases remaining between them. Germline V CDR1 and CDR2: SNHLY, FYNNEI. This CDR3 is 16 amino acids long. For the CDR3, the DNA is TGTGCCAGCAGTGATTCCCCCGTCTCTGGGGCCAACGTCCTGACTTTC. Encoded protein: CASSDSPVSGANVLTF.

This chain joins TRBV11-3 and TRBJ1-1; D unresolved. Germline V lookup: CDR1 SGHNT, CDR2 YENEEA. The CDR3 sequence is 12 residues long. V lost 4 bases and J 0 bases, leaving 3 bases between the germline ends. The CDR3 protein is CASSSMNTEAFF. CDR3 coding DNA: TGTGCCAGCAGCTCGATGAACACTGAAGCTTTCTTT.

The chain is built from TRBV30 and TRBJ2-3, with TRBD1 as a possible D gene (7 bases). The CDR3 totals 15 residues. CDR1 is GTSNPN, CDR2 SVGIG, per germline (reference sequence). Trimming shortened V by 3 bases and J by 5 bases, and 18 bases separated the two germline ends. The DNA of the CDR3 is TGTGCCTGGAGCCCAGGGGCAGGGGGAGGAGATACGCAGTATTTT. Translation: CAWSPGAGGGDTQYF.

This rearrangement joins TRBV7-2 to TRBJ1-2; D is ambiguous. V lost 5 bases, J lost 3 bases, and 10 bases lay in between. The CDR3 loop spans 13 amino acids. Germline CDR1 is SGHTA and CDR2 is FQGNSA. As DNA, the CDR3 is TGTGCCAGCAGCCCTGGGAGGCACTATGGCTACACCTTC. This gives the protein CASSPGRHYGYTF.

The chain is built from TRBV13 and TRBJ1-4, with D possibly being TRBD1 (5 bases). The CDR3 covers 21 residues. V was shortened by 3 bases and J by 0 bases, with 26 bases between the two germline ends. Germline CDR1 PRHDT, CDR2 FYEKMQ (reference sequence). CDR3 sequence: CASSFNNKGRDSIATNEKLFF. Written as DNA, the CDR3 is TGTGCCAGCAGCTTTAATAATAAAGGGCGAGACAGCATTGCAACTAATGAAAAACTGTTTTTT.

This clone is labeled as medium-sized (0.01 to 0.1%). The V gene is TRBV6-1, the J gene TRBJ1-4, with D tentatively TRBD1 (6 bases). Looked up from germline, CDR1 is MNHNS and CDR2 is SASEGT. The V and J ends lost 6 bases and 2 bases respectively, with 10 bases between them. The CDR3 runs to 14 residues. The CDR3 here is CASRTGSTNEKLFF. CDR3 sequence (DNA): TGTGCCAGCAGGACAGGTTCGACTAATGAAAAACTGTTTTTT.

The chain uses TRBV5-5 and TRBJ1-4, with D hard to call. Per germline, CDR1 SGHKS and CDR2 YYEKEE (reference sequence). The germline V and J ends were trimmed by 4 bases and 0 bases, with 10 bases remaining between them. The CDR3 is 15 residues long. CDR3 coding DNA: TGTGCCAGCAGCCCATACACTGCAACTAATGAAAAACTGTTTTTT. It translates to CASSPYTATNEKLFF. Together with reference TRBV5-5 and TRBJ1-4, the CDR3 gives the full variable domain: DAGVTQSPTHLIKTRGQQVTLRCSPISGHKSVSWYQQVLGQGPQFIFQYYEKEERGRGNFPDRFSARQFPNYSSELNVNALLLGDSALYLCASSPYTATNEKLFFGSGTQLSVL.

As to this clone: The junction shows a germline mismatch at one end, possibly a read error. The chain joins TRBV5-1 to TRBJ1-2, with unresolved D. Germline CDR1 is SGHRS and CDR2 is YFSETQ. The CDR3 covers 14 residues. The DNA of the CDR3 is TGTGCCAGCAGCTTGGCCGGAGAGGGTTATGGCTACACCTTC. This translates into CASSLAGEGYGYTF.

CDR3 nucleotides: TGTGCCAGCAGCTTAGCGTCTGCAGGAGTTAACTATGGCTACACCTTC. It codes for CASSLASAGVNYGYTF. The chain links TRBV7-2 to TRBJ1-2; no clear D. V gave up 0 bases and J gave up 1 base, with 12 bases separating them. The CDR3 extends over 16 amino acids. Germline-derived CDR1 and CDR2 are SGHTA and FQGNSA.

The J gene is TRBJ2-7, the V gene TRBV18; D is undetermined. The CDR3 has 14 amino acids. V shed 2 bases and J shed 0 bases, with 8 bases lying between them. CDR1 is KGHSH and CDR2 is LQKENI in the germline V gene. The CDR3 sequence is CASSPTYGSYEQYF. In DNA form, the CDR3 reads TGTGCCAGCTCACCAACGTATGGCTCCTACGAGCAGTACTTC.

The chain recombines TRBV7-2 with TRBJ2-7, with 8 bases aligning to TRBD1. With V trimmed by 5 bases and J by 4 bases, 7 bases remained unmatched. Germline-derived CDR1 and CDR2 are SGHTA and FQGNSA. The CDR3 sequence is 14 residues long. The DNA of the CDR3 is TGTGCCAGCAGCGTAGACAGGGGACGGTACGAGCAGTACTTC. It encodes CASSVDRGRYEQYF.

The genes are TRBV19 and TRBJ2-2, with 7 bases matching TRBD2. Germline values: CDR1 LNHDA, CDR2 SQIVND (reference sequence). Losses at the gene ends were 7 bases for V and 4 bases for J; bases not matched to a gene: 6. CDR3 length equals 14 residues. In DNA, the CDR3 is TGTGCCAGTAAGGGCGGGAGTCTCACCGGGGAGCTGTTTTTT. It specifies CASKGGSLTGELFF.

The chain carries TRBV4-2 and TRBJ2-3; D is undetermined. CDR3 length: 15 residues. CDR1 and CDR2 (germline): LGHNA, YNFKEQ. Trimming left V 0 bases short and J 4 bases short, with 11 bases between. For the CDR3, the DNA is TGTGCCAGCAGCCAAGAAGGAATAGCTTCAGATACGCAGTATTTT. It specifies CASSQEGIASDTQYF.

The chain joins TRBV18 to TRBJ2-7; unclear D gene. The length of the CDR3 is 13 residues. Trimming shortened V by 3 bases and J by 7 bases, and 13 bases separated the two germline ends. From germline, CDR1 is KGHSH and CDR2 LQKENI. The CDR3 sequence is CASSPPGSDEQYF. DNA of the CDR3: TGTGCCAGCTCACCGCCCGGCTCAGATGAGCAGTACTTC.

CDR3 nucleotides: TGTGCCAGCAGCTTAGATTCCCAGGGGAGTGCTACGCAGTATTTT. Protein: CASSLDSQGSATQYF. The chain recombines TRBV7-2 with TRBJ2-3; tentative D call: TRBD1 (6 bases). This CDR3 region has 15 residues. Per the germline V gene, CDR1 is SGHTA and CDR2 is FQGNSA. Trimming took 1 base from V and 8 from J, leaving 16 bases between them.

V gene TRBV18 combines with J gene TRBJ2-7; D is uncertain. Per germline, CDR1 KGHSH and CDR2 LQKENI. This CDR3 has 12 amino acids. The germline V and J ends were trimmed by 4 bases and 0 bases, with 4 bases remaining between them. CDR3: CASSLSSYEQYF. The CDR3 DNA reads as TGTGCCAGCTCACTGAGCTCCTACGAGCAGTACTTC.

This clone was seen a few times. The CDR3, as DNA: TGTGCCAGCAGCCCCCGGGGTAGCGGCCCTAGCACAGATACGCAGTATTTT. Protein product: CASSPRGSGPSTDTQYF. J is TRBJ2-3 and V is TRBV9; D may be TRBD2 (6 bases). The CDR3 totals 17 residues. The V and J ends lost 4 bases and 0 bases respectively, with 18 bases between them. The germline V gene has CDR1 SGDLS and CDR2 YYNGEE.